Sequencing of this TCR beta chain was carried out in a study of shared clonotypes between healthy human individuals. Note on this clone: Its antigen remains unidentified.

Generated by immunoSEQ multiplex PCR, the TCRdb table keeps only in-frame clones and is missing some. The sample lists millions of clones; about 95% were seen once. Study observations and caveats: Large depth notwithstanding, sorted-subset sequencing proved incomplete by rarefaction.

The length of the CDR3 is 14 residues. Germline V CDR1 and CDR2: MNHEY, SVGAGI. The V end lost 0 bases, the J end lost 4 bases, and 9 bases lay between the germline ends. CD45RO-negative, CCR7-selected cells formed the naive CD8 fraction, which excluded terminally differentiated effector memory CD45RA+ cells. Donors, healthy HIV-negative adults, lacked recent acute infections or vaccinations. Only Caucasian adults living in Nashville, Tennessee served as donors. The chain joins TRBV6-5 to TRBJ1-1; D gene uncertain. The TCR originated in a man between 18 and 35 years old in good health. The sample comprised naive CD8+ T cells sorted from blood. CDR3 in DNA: TGTGCCAGCAGTTACTCGGGAATGGTCACTGAAGCTTTCTTT. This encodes CASSYSGMVTEAFF.